The clone carrying this T cell receptor beta chain occurred a few times. Its antigen is unidentified. This record comes from a study of OX40 agonist ivuxolimab in advanced cancers. Study as a whole: Patients received ivuxolimab, an intravenous treatment, every 2 weeks at 0.01 to 10 mg/kg. Participants, 82.7% male, averaged roughly 59 years of age, ranging from about 20 to 79. Eligibility admitted prior anti-PD-1, anti-PD-L1 or anti-CTLA-4 therapy; 30% to 40% had some. Study observations and caveats: Expanded peripheral T-cell antigen specificity went undetermined.

V lost 5 bases, J lost 2 bases, and 6 bases stayed unmatched. Germline V lookup: CDR1 SGHTS, CDR2 YDEGEE. The CDR3 is 16 amino acids. The assay was immunoSEQ multiplex PCR, and TCRdb's table has in-frame clones only and misses some. The table has 76,000 or so clones, over 75% seen once. The chain uses TRBV5-8 and TRBJ2-1; TRBD1 matches at 11 bases. The specimen comprised CD4+ or CD8+ T cells sorted from blood, sampled in a trial of the OX40 agonist ivuxolimab. The origin of this receptor is an adult with an advanced solid tumor such as melanoma, head and neck, liver or kidney cancer. The CDR3 nucleotides are TGTGCCAGCAGGATTGGGACAGGGGGGACCTACAATGAGCAGTTCTTC. This translates into CASRIGTGGTYNEQFF.